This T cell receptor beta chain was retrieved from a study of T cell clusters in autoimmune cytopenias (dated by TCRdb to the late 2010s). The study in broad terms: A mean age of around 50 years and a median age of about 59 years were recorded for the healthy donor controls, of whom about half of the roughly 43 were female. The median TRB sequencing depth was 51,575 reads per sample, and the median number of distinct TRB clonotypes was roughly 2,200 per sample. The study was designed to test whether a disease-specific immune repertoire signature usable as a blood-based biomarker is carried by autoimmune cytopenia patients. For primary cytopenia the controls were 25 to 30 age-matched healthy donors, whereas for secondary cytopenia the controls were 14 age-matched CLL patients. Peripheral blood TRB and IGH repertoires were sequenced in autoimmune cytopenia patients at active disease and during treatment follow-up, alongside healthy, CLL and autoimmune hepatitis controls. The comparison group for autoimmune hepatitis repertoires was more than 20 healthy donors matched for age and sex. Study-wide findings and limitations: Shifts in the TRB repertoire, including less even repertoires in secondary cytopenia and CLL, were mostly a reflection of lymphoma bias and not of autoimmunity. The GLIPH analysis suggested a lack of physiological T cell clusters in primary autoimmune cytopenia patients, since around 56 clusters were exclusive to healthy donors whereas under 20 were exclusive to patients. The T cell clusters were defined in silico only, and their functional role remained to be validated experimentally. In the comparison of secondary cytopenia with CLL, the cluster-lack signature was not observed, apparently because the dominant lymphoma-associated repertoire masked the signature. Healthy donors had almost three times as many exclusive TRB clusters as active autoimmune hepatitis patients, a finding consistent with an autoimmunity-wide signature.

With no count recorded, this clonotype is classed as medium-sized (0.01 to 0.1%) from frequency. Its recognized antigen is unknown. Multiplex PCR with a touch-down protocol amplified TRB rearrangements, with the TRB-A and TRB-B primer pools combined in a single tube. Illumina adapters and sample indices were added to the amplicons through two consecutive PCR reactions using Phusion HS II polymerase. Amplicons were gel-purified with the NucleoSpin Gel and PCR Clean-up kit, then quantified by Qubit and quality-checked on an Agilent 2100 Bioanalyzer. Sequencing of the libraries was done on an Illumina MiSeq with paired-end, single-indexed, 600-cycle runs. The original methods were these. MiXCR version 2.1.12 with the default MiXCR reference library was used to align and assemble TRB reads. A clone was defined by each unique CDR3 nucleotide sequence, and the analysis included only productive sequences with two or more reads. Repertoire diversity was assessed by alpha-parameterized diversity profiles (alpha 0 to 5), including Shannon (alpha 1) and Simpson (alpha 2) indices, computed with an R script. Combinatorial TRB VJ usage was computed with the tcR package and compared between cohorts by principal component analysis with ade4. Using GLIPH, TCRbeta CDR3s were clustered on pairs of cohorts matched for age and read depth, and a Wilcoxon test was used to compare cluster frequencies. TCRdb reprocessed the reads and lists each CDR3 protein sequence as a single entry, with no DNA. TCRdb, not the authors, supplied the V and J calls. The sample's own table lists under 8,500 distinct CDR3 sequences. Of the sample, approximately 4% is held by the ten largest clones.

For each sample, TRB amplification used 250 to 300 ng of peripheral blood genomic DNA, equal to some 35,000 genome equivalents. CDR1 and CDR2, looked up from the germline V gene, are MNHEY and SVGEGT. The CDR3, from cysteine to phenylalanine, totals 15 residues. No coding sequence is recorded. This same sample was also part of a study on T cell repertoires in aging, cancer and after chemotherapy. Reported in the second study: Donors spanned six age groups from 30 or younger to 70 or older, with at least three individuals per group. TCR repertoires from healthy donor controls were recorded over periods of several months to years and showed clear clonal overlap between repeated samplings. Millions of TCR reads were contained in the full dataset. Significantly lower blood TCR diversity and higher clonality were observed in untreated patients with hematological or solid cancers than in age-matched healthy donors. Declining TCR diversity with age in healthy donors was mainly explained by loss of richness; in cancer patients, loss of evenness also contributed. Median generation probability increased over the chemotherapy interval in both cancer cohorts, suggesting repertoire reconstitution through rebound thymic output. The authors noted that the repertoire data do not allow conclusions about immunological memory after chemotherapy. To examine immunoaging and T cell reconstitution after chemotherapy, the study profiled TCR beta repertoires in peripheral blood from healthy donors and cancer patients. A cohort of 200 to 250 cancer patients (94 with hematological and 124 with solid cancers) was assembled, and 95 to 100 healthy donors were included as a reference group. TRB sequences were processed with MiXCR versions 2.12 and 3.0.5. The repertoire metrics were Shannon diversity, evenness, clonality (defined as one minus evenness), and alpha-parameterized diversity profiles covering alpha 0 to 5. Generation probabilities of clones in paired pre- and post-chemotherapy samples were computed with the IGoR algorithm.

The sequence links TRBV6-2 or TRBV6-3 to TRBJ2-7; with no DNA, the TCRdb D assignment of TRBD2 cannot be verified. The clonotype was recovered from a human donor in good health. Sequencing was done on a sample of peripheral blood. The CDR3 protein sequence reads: CASSSSVSGTYEQYF.